This T cell receptor beta chain is from a study of CD8 T cells in ankylosing spondylitis. General observations from the study: In ankylosing spondylitis blood, a motif of seven to nine highly homologous TCR beta variants appeared characteristic.

At least ten counts were recorded for this clonotype. Its antigen remains unidentified. Germline CDR1 and CDR2: MNHNS and SASEGT. Trimming left V 10 bases short and J 7 bases short, with 17 bases between. The CDR3 has 13 amino acids. TCRdb reprocessed the 5' RACE reads with MiXCR, giving one entry per CDR3 protein. The repertoire holds more than 110,000 distinct CDR3 sequences, with roughly 8.8% as singletons. The sample consisted of synovial fluid, either unsorted or a sorted T cell fraction (not recorded which). The genes are TRBV6-1 and TRBJ1-5, with no clear D. The TCR originated in a male donor with ankylosing spondylitis. The CDR3 DNA follows: TGTGCCACCCGGCGGGCAGCAGAACAGCCCCAGCATTTT. Translating it yields CATRRAAEQPQHF.